The next 20 T cell receptor beta chains were all read from a single sample in a study. TCRdb reprocessed the 5' RACE reads via MiXCR and lists one record per CDR3 protein. The table has some 30,000 distinct CDR3 sequences, about a quarter seen once. Sequencing was done on a sample of naive CD4+ T cells sorted from a lymph node. Described subset: naive CD4+ T cells, CD4+CD45RA+CD25-. All receptors come from a female donor with breast cancer.

This clonotype has only a few counts. The J gene is TRBJ1-2, the V gene TRBV29-1; D call uncertain. This CDR3 is 15 amino acids long. Per germline, CDR1 SQVTM and CDR2 ANQGSEA. V was trimmed by 1 base and J by 0 bases, leaving 12 bases between them. CDR3 sequence (DNA): TGCAGCGTTGAAGTGCAGGCCTCCGCTAACTATGGCTACACCTTC. It encodes CSVEVQASANYGYTF. The whole variable domain, filled in from reference TRBV29-1 and TRBJ1-2, reads SAVISQKPSRDICQRGTSLTIQCQVDSQVTMMFWYRQQPGQSLTLIATANQGSEATYESGFVIDKFPISRPNLTFSTLTVSNMSPEDSSIYLCSVEVQASANYGYTFGSGTRLTVV.

The chain couples TRBV15 to TRBJ2-5, with D tentatively TRBD1 (5 bases). Germline lookup yields CDR1 LNHNV and CDR2 YYDKDF (reference sequence). The CDR3 covers 13 residues. The V end lost 2 bases, the J end lost 6 bases, and 10 bases lay between the germline ends. The CDR3 protein is CATSRSREQTQYF. The CDR3 DNA reads TGTGCCACCAGCAGAAGCAGGGAACAGACCCAGTACTTC.

The V gene is TRBV30, the J gene TRBJ2-3; no firm D call. Trimming took 4 bases from V and 2 from J, leaving 19 bases between them. CDR3 size: 16 residues. Looked up from germline, CDR1 is GTSNPN and CDR2 is SVGIG (reference sequence). Here the CDR3 reads CAWTPFGQTSTDTQYF. The CDR3 nucleotides read TGTGCCTGGACCCCCTTTGGTCAAACTTCCACAGATACGCAGTATTTT.

This clonotype was seen only a few times. The rearrangement uses TRBV6-1 and TRBJ1-2; 7 bases are shared with TRBD1. Germline CDR1 and CDR2: MNHNS and SASEGT. The CDR3 length is 17 residues. V lost 7 bases and J lost 4; bases outside the gene matches: 18. CDR3 sequence: CASIGGLGQHSSYGYTF. The CDR3 nucleotides read TGTGCCAGCATCGGGGGTCTGGGACAGCACTCTTCCTATGGCTACACCTTC.

A few counts support this clonotype. The chain uses TRBV10-3 and TRBJ2-7; D might be TRBD2 (5 bases). V lost 11 bases to trimming and J lost 4 bases, with 18 bases between them. CDR1 is ENHRY, CDR2 SYGVKD, per germline. The CDR3 loop spans 13 amino acids. CDR3 DNA: TGTGCCGCCACCTCCGGGGAGCCGTACGAGCAGTACTTC. Translated: CAATSGEPYEQYF.

This clonotype was seen a handful of times. The V and J genes are TRBV25-1 and TRBJ1-3, with D unclear. The length of the CDR3 is 12 residues. Germline V gene data show CDR1 as MGHDK and CDR2 as SYGVNS. V was clipped by 8 bases and J by 2 bases, with 7 bases between them. The CDR3 DNA sequence: TGTGCCAGCCATGGAACTGGAAACACCATATATTTT. Translating gives CASHGTGNTIYF.

The chain recombines TRBV7-3 with TRBJ1-1, with D perhaps matching TRBD1 (6 bases). The CDR3 consists of 15 residues. Germline CDR1 SGHTA, CDR2 FQGTGA. V lost 5 bases to trimming and J lost 5 bases, with 18 bases between them. This chain's CDR3 is CASSARGGIWTEAFF. For the CDR3, the DNA is TGTGCCAGCAGCGCCCGAGGGGGGATTTGGACTGAAGCTTTCTTT. Complete variable domain (other parts from reference TRBV7-3 and TRBJ1-1): GAGVSQTPSNKVTEKGKYVELRCDPISGHTALYWYRQSLGQGPEFLIYFQGTGAADDSGLPNDRFFAVRPEGSVSTLKIQRTERGDSAVYLCASSARGGIWTEAFFGQGTRLTVV.

The chain uses TRBV5-6 and TRBJ2-5, with 8 bases matching TRBD2. The CDR3 has 18 residues. Trimming took 4 bases from V and 5 from J; bases not matched to a gene: 19. The germline CDR1 and CDR2 sequences are SGHDT and YYEEEE. In DNA form, the CDR3 reads TGTGCCAGCAGCCCTACAAGACTAGCGAGAATTCCCCGGGAGACCCAGTACTTC. Translation: CASSPTRLARIPRETQYF.

This chain uses TRBV4-1 with TRBJ1-5; no definite D call. The CDR3 length is 14 residues. Trimming left V 0 bases short and J 9 bases short, with 12 bases between. The germline V gene encodes CDR1 MGHRA and CDR2 YSYEKL. The DNA for the CDR3 is TGCGCCAGCAGCCAAGATCCGGCGGCCTCGCCCCAGCATTTT. Translation: CASSQDPAASPQHF.

This clonotype was detected only a few times. This CDR3 reads CAIKEWTGPFEGTQYF. In DNA, the CDR3 is TGTGCCATCAAAGAGTGGACAGGGCCTTTCGAAGGTACGCAGTATTTT. This chain uses TRBV10-3 with TRBJ2-3, with TRBD1 identical over 8 bases. Germline V CDR1 and CDR2: ENHRY, SYGVKD. Trimming took 7 bases from V and 8 from J; bases not matched to a gene: 17. The CDR3 is 16 amino acids.

The CDR3 loop is CASSLSASGYEQYV. Here the CDR3 DNA reads TGTGCCAGCAGCTTGTCTGCTAGCGGTTACGAGCAGTACGTC. This chain uses TRBV5-4 with TRBJ2-7; 7 nucleotides align to TRBD2. This CDR3 has 14 residues. After removal of 1 base from V and 4 bases from J, the junction contained 5 bases not matched to a gene. CDR1 SGHNT and CDR2 YYREEE come from the germline V gene (reference sequence).

The chain employs TRBV5-1 and TRBJ1-5; D is ambiguous. The V and J ends lost 6 bases and 0 bases respectively, with 16 bases between them. Germline CDR1 and CDR2: SGHRS and YFSETQ. This CDR3 is 16 amino acids long. CDR3: CASTLGQSGSNQPQHF. CDR3 bases: TGCGCCAGCACCCTCGGGCAGTCCGGTAGCAATCAGCCCCAGCATTTT.

This rearrangement joins TRBV7-9 to TRBJ2-1, with D uncertain. CDR3 length equals 11 residues. The V end was cut by 3 bases, the J end by 7 bases, with 4 bases between. Germline CDR1 reads SEHNR; CDR2 reads FQNEAQ (reference sequence). CDR3 amino acids: CASSFQNEQFF. DNA of the CDR3: TGTGCCAGCAGCTTCCAGAATGAGCAGTTCTTC.

Turning to this clonotype: The junction departs from the called germline gene at one end, perhaps through a read error. The chain employs TRBV4-2 and TRBJ1-1; 7 bases are shared with TRBD1. The CDR3 runs 14 residues. Germline CDR1 reads LGHNA; CDR2 reads YNFKEQ. The CDR3 region is CASSLSDRNPEAFF. The CDR3 nucleotides are TGTGCCAGCAGCCTTTCGGACAGGAACCCTGAAGCTTTCTTT.

The table lists this clonotype with many counts. The chain couples TRBV6-1 to TRBJ1-2; 7 nucleotides agree with TRBD1. CDR1 MNHNS and CDR2 SASEGT come from the germline V gene. Trimming took 7 bases from V and 8 from J; bases not matched to a gene: 13. The CDR3 totals 14 residues. The CDR3 loop reads CASIQGGRIGGYTF. The CDR3 DNA sequence: TGTGCCAGCATCCAGGGGGGGCGCATCGGAGGCTACACCTTC.

This clonotype was seen ten or more times. This sequence joins TRBV6-1 and TRBJ1-5; D gene uncertain. Germline values: CDR1 MNHNS, CDR2 SASEGT. V was shortened by 5 bases and J by 7 bases, with 3 bases between the two germline ends. This CDR3 has 10 amino acids. CDR3 residues: CASSWQPQHF. The CDR3, as DNA: TGTGCCAGCAGTTGGCAGCCCCAGCATTTT.

J is TRBJ1-2 and V is TRBV20-1; no definite D call. Germline values: CDR1 DFQATT, CDR2 SNEGSKA (reference sequence). V lost 3 bases and J 3 bases, leaving 5 bases between the germline ends. CDR3 length equals 11 residues. The CDR3 here is CSARPDYGYTF. CDR3 nucleotide sequence: TGCAGTGCTAGGCCAGACTATGGCTACACCTTC.

The J gene is TRBJ2-2, the V gene TRBV4-3; possibly TRBD1 or TRBD2 for D (5 bases each). V was clipped by 0 bases and J by 4 bases, with 9 bases between them. CDR3 length: 15 residues. Germline V gene sequence: CDR1 LGHNA, CDR2 YSLEER. The CDR3 spells CASSQDGTLTGELFF. CDR3 in DNA: TGCGCCAGCAGCCAAGACGGGACCCTCACCGGGGAGCTGTTTTTT.

This clonotype was seen repeatedly, ten times or more. The rearrangement joins TRBV11-3 to TRBJ2-2; the D gene is possibly TRBD1 (6 bases). This CDR3 contains 17 residues. Germline V lookup: CDR1 SGHNT, CDR2 YENEEA. V shed 4 bases and J shed 7 bases, with 22 bases lying between them. The CDR3 DNA reads as TGTGCCAGCAGCTCTCAATTTAATCAGGGGCAAGGCGGGGAGCTGTTTTTT. Protein sequence: CASSSQFNQGQGGELFF.

With regard to this clonotype: The junction and the germline gene differ at one end; a read error may be behind it. J is TRBJ2-1 and V is TRBV7-9; D may be TRBD2 (5 bases). The germline V gene has CDR1 SEHNR and CDR2 FQNEAQ (reference sequence). This CDR3 has 14 residues. CDR3 DNA: TGTGCCAGCGGCTTAGGACGGGAAGACAATGAGCAGTTCTTC. Amino acid sequence: CASGLGREDNEQFF.